Shown below are 31 T cell receptor beta chains from a single sample sequenced in a study of blood T cell repertoires in COVID-19. The protocol was immunoSEQ multiplex PCR, while the TCRdb copy is restricted to in-frame clones and leaves out a portion. The sample contains some 380,000 clones, about 80% of which appear only once. The sample was peripheral blood. These receptors came from a human donor with acute or convalescent COVID-19. The donor label of this sample is uncertain.

V and J are TRBV27 and TRBJ2-1, with 8 bases lining up with TRBD2. Germline CDR1 reads MNHEY; CDR2 reads SMNVEV (reference sequence). The CDR3 covers 15 residues. Losses at the gene ends were 2 bases for V and 4 bases for J; bases not matched to a gene: 4. The CDR3 DNA sequence: TGTGCCAGCAGTTTACTGGGACTAGATTACAATGAGCAGTTCTTC. Encoded protein: CASSLLGLDYNEQFF.

The rearrangement uses TRBV19 and TRBJ1-5; 7 nucleotides line up with TRBD1. This CDR3 comprises 12 residues. Germline loops: CDR1 LNHDA, CDR2 SQIVND (reference sequence). V shed 8 bases, J shed 6 bases, and the junction held 4 bases outside the gene matches. The CDR3 is CASHDRVQPQHF. The CDR3 nucleotides are TGTGCCAGTCATGACAGGGTTCAGCCCCAGCATTTT.

The chain joins TRBV28 to TRBJ2-2; 8 bases are shared with TRBD1. The CDR3 consists of 16 residues. Germline loops: CDR1 MDHEN, CDR2 SYDVKM. The J segment lost 1 base and the V segment lost 6 bases, leaving 7 bases of the junction unmatched. The CDR3, as DNA: TGTGCCAGCAGGACGGCCGGGACAGGGAACACCGGGGAGCTGTTTTTT. Protein: CASRTAGTGNTGELFF.

The chain employs TRBV30 and TRBJ1-1; unclear D gene. CDR3 length: 12 amino acids. The germline V and J ends were trimmed by 0 bases and 6 bases, with 8 bases remaining between them. Per the germline V gene, CDR1 is GTSNPN and CDR2 is SVGIG (reference sequence). The chain's CDR3 is CAWSVPQSEAFF. The CDR3 bases are TGTGCCTGGAGTGTACCACAGTCTGAAGCTTTCTTT.

This chain connects TRBV7-9 to TRBJ1-1; 7 bases agree with TRBD1. The CDR3 is 17 residues long. Germline V gene data show CDR1 as SEHNR and CDR2 as FQNEAQ (reference sequence). V shed 5 bases, J shed 0 bases, and the junction held 12 bases outside the gene matches. The CDR3 loop is CASSRNRGLDMNTEAFF. The CDR3 nucleotides read TGTGCCAGCAGCCGGAACAGGGGCTTAGACATGAACACTGAAGCTTTCTTT.

The chain uses TRBV7-9 and TRBJ1-2; possibly TRBD1 for D (6 bases). This CDR3 spans 14 amino acids. In germline, CDR1 is SEHNR, CDR2 FQNEAQ (reference sequence). V dropped 6 bases and J dropped 8 bases, with 19 bases sitting between them. The CDR3 DNA reads as TGTGCCAGCAGACCCGACCGACAGGCGCGAGGCTACACCTTC. Protein product: CASRPDRQARGYTF.

J is TRBJ2-1 and V is TRBV3-1 (or the pseudogene TRBV3-2); 8 bases are shared with TRBD2. The CDR3 sequence is 13 residues long. With 8 bases clipped from V and 7 bases from J, the junction kept 7 bases outside the gene matches. The V gene's germline CDR1 is LGHDT and CDR2 YNNKEL (reference sequence). CDR3 in DNA: TGTGCCAGCCGAAGCGGGGGTGGGAATGAGCAGTTCTTC. Amino acids: CASRSGGGNEQFF.

The chain employs TRBV6-2 or TRBV6-3 and TRBJ2-3, with D hard to call. V gave up 5 bases and J gave up 0 bases, with 12 bases separating them. The CDR3 spans 15 residues. CDR1 and CDR2 (germline): MNHEY, SVGEGT. The CDR3 loop is CASSPRPPSTDTQYF. The CDR3, as DNA: TGTGCCAGCAGTCCGCGGCCCCCTAGCACAGATACGCAGTATTTT.

The rearrangement joins TRBV7-2 to TRBJ2-4; D perhaps matches TRBD1 (5 bases). Germline CDR1 reads SGHTA; CDR2 reads FQGNSA. The CDR3 is 13 amino acids. The V end lost 0 bases, the J end lost 7 bases, and 7 bases lay between the germline ends. The CDR3: CASSLAGANIQYF. The CDR3 nucleotides are TGTGCCAGCAGCTTAGCAGGGGCGAACATTCAGTACTTC. Filled out from reference TRBV7-2 and TRBJ2-4, the complete variable domain reads GAGVSQSPSNKVTEKGKDVELRCDPISGHTALYWYRQSLGQGLEFLIYFQGNSAPDKSGLPSDRFSAERTGGSVSTLTIQRTQQEDSAVYLCASSLAGANIQYFGAGTRLSVL.

In this sample, this clone turned up once. V and J are TRBV27 and TRBJ1-6; 7 bases are a match to TRBD1. This CDR3 comprises 15 residues. Germline V gene sequence: CDR1 MNHEY, CDR2 SMNVEV (reference sequence). Trimming at V came to 3 bases and at J to 5 bases, leaving 4 bases not matched to a gene. This CDR3 is CASSFRDSNNSPLHF. The CDR3 bases are TGTGCCAGCAGTTTTAGGGACAGTAATAATTCACCCCTCCACTTT.

The chain links TRBV19 to TRBJ1-2; a possible D gene is TRBD1 (5 bases). V lost 4 bases to trimming and J lost 4 bases, with 13 bases between them. CDR3 length equals 14 residues. CDR1 and CDR2 (germline): LNHDA, SQIVND (reference sequence). The CDR3, as DNA: TGTGCCAGTAGTAACGGGGGACCCCCCTATGGCTACACCTTC. As protein: CASSNGGPPYGYTF.

The chain carries TRBV24-1 and TRBJ2-5; perhaps TRBD1 as D (5 bases). CDR1 KGHDR and CDR2 SFDVKD come from the germline V gene. Trimming shortened V by 2 bases and J by 0 bases, and 9 bases separated the two germline ends. This CDR3 contains 15 residues. The CDR3 spells CATSDSGAYQETQYF. CDR3 coding DNA: TGTGCCACCAGTGATTCTGGGGCTTACCAAGAGACCCAGTACTTC.

The V and J genes are TRBV3-1 (or the pseudogene TRBV3-2) and TRBJ2-1; the D gene is possibly TRBD2 (5 bases). The CDR3 consists of 14 residues. Germline values: CDR1 LGHDT, CDR2 YNNKEL (reference sequence). The germline V and J ends were trimmed by 8 bases and 7 bases, with 18 bases remaining between them. The CDR3 bases are TGTGCCAGCGGTCGGCTCACGAGGGCAAATGAGCAGTTCTTC. Encoded protein: CASGRLTRANEQFF.

The chain uses TRBV11-3 and TRBJ2-7, with D maybe TRBD1 (6 bases). The V end lost 6 bases, the J end lost 4 bases, and 16 bases lay between the germline ends. The germline CDR1 and CDR2 sequences are SGHNT and YENEEA. The CDR3 runs 14 residues. The CDR3 bases are TGTGCCAGCAGGGCGCCGGGACATCTATACGAGCAGTACTTC. This translates into CASRAPGHLYEQYF.

V usage is TRBV7-6 and J usage is TRBJ1-3; D may be TRBD1 (6 bases). Germline CDR1 reads SGHVS; CDR2 reads FNYEAQ. There are 17 residues in the CDR3. Trimming took 8 bases from V and 5 from J, leaving 25 bases between them. This CDR3 reads CASAQGPDGQRRNTIYF. The CDR3 DNA reads as TGTGCCAGCGCCCAGGGCCCTGACGGACAGAGAAGAAACACCATATATTTT.

The chain employs TRBV6-1 and TRBJ1-6; perhaps TRBD1 as D (5 bases). Germline CDR1 is MNHNS and CDR2 is SASEGT. V was clipped by 3 bases and J by 5 bases, with 5 bases between them. The CDR3 covers 13 residues. Here the CDR3 DNA reads TGTGCCAGCAGTGACAGGGATAATTCACCCCTCCACTTT. As protein: CASSDRDNSPLHF.

The rearrangement joins TRBV14 to TRBJ2-3; TRBD1 aligns across 7 bases. The CDR3 length is 15 residues. V shed 6 bases and J 2 bases; nucleotides not matched to a gene: 8. Germline CDR1 is SGHDN and CDR2 is FVKESK. The CDR3 protein is CASRGDTGATDTQYF. CDR3 sequence (DNA): TGTGCCAGCAGAGGCGATACAGGGGCCACAGATACGCAGTATTTT.

This clone was detected a few times. This chain connects TRBV7-9 to TRBJ2-3; 9 positions agree with TRBD1. Germline V gene lookup returns CDR1 SEHNR and CDR2 FQNEAQ (reference sequence). The CDR3 extends over 14 amino acids. V trimming: 5 bases; J trimming: 6 bases; junction bases outside the gene matches: 6. CDR3 coding DNA: TGTGCCAGCAGCGCCGGGACAGGGCGGGATACGCAGTATTTT. As protein: CASSAGTGRDTQYF.

The V and J genes are TRBV7-9 and TRBJ1-6; D perhaps matches TRBD1 (5 bases). Per germline, CDR1 SEHNR and CDR2 FQNEAQ (reference sequence). V lost 5 bases, J lost 5 bases, and 13 bases lay in between. This CDR3 is built from 15 residues. The CDR3 bases are TGTGCCAGCAGCCCCTCGCAGGGCAATAATTCACCCCTCCACTTT. Residues: CASSPSQGNNSPLHF. Full variable domain (rest looked up from reference TRBV7-9 and TRBJ1-6): DTGVSQNPRHKITKRGQNVTFRCDPISEHNRLYWYRQTLGQGPEFLTYFQNEAQLEKSRLLSDRFSAERPKGSFSTLEIQRTEQGDSAMYLCASSPSQGNNSPLHFGNGTRLTVT.

The chain employs TRBV5-1 and TRBJ2-5; 16 bases line up with TRBD2. The junction had 12 bases not matched to a gene; V was cut back by 5 bases and J by 2 bases. This CDR3 has 19 residues. Germline V gives CDR1 SGHRS, CDR2 YFSETQ. CDR3 loop: CASSPGTSGRAPQQETQYF. CDR3 in DNA: TGCGCCAGCAGTCCCGGGACTAGCGGGAGGGCCCCACAACAAGAGACCCAGTACTTC.

This chain links TRBV28 with TRBJ2-3; 11 positions match TRBD1. This CDR3 has 16 residues. V shed 5 bases and J 3 bases; nucleotides not matched to a gene: 7. Germline loops: CDR1 MDHEN, CDR2 SYDVKM. The CDR3: CASSDLRDRGTDTQYF. DNA of the CDR3: TGTGCCAGCAGTGACTTGAGGGACAGGGGGACAGATACGCAGTATTTT.

This clone was seen more than once but under ten times. The rearrangement links TRBV7-2 to TRBJ1-6, with TRBD1 matching 10 bases. Germline CDR1 and CDR2: SGHTA and FQGNSA. V shed 7 bases and J 5 bases; nucleotides not matched to a gene: 5. This CDR3 has 15 amino acids. The CDR3 sequence is CASTPGTGDNSPLHF. CDR3 nucleotides: TGTGCCAGCACCCCCGGGACAGGGGATAATTCACCCCTCCACTTT.

This clone was observed once. The V gene is TRBV30, the J gene TRBJ1-2; D remains unclear. V shed 2 bases and J shed 3 bases, with 7 bases lying between them. Germline V gene data show CDR1 as GTSNPN and CDR2 as SVGIG (reference sequence). This CDR3 region has 12 residues. CDR3 loop: CAWSRGYYGYTF. The CDR3 DNA is TGTGCCTGGAGTCGCGGGTACTATGGCTACACCTTC.

The rearrangement joins TRBV5-1 to TRBJ2-5, with 9 bases fitting TRBD2. Germline assignment: CDR1 SGHRS and CDR2 YFSETQ. The CDR3 covers 16 residues. V was pared by 0 bases and J by 0 bases, with 3 bases of the junction left unmatched. The CDR3 coding sequence is TGCGCCAGCAGCTTGGGCGCGGGGGGGTACCAAGAGACCCAGTACTTC. This sequence encodes CASSLGAGGYQETQYF.

This clone was counted a single time. The V call is TRBV19, the J call TRBJ1-1; D gene unclear. The V end was cut by 3 bases, the J end by 6 bases, with 11 bases between. Germline CDR1 LNHDA, CDR2 SQIVND (reference sequence). The CDR3 runs to 13 residues. CDR3 sequence (DNA): TGTGCCAGTAGTATTATGAAGGAGGCTGAAGCTTTCTTT. Amino acid sequence: CASSIMKEAEAFF.

The chain is built from TRBV5-4 and TRBJ2-7; possible D gene TRBD1, 5 bases. Germline lookup yields CDR1 SGHNT and CDR2 YYREEE (reference sequence). The CDR3 is 15 residues long. V was clipped by 0 bases and J by 3 bases, with 13 bases between them. The CDR3 is CASSLGARADYEQYF. CDR3 in DNA: TGTGCCAGCAGCTTGGGGGCCAGGGCGGACTACGAGCAGTACTTC.

The chain combines TRBV3-1 (or the pseudogene TRBV3-2) with TRBJ1-1; D might be TRBD1 (5 bases). This CDR3 region has 14 residues. Germline V gives CDR1 LGHDT, CDR2 YNNKEL (reference sequence). V was trimmed by 4 bases and J by 7 bases, leaving 16 bases between them. In DNA form, the CDR3 reads TGTGCCAGCAGCCCCATCGGGGGTCCGAGTGAAGCTTTCTTT. Its translation: CASSPIGGPSEAFF.

The chain joins TRBV6-4 to TRBJ2-2, with D perhaps TRBD2 (5 bases). The CDR3 totals 14 residues. The V gene's germline CDR1 is MRHNA and CDR2 SNTAGT. The V gene lost 8 bases and the J gene lost 1 base, with 11 bases spanning the gap. The DNA for the CDR3 is TGTGCCAGCCGCAGGACTGTGAACACCGGGGAGCTGTTTTTT. This codes for CASRRTVNTGELFF.

This chain connects TRBV10-3 to TRBJ1-2; 7 bases agree with TRBD1. The junction had 6 bases not matched to a gene; V was cut back by 5 bases and J by 6 bases. Per germline, CDR1 ENHRY and CDR2 SYGVKD. CDR3 length equals 13 residues. For the CDR3, the DNA is TGTGCCATCAGTTTCATACAGGGGAATGGCTACACCTTC. Its protein is CAISFIQGNGYTF.

This chain uses TRBV10-2 with TRBJ2-4; D perhaps matches TRBD1 (5 bases). Germline V lookup: CDR1 WSHSY, CDR2 SAAADI. Trimming left V 3 bases short and J 0 bases short, with 15 bases between. The CDR3 contains 17 residues. CDR3 in DNA: TGCGCCAGCAGTGAACCGCAGGGTATTGTAGCCAAAAACATTCAGTACTTC. Amino acids: CASSEPQGIVAKNIQYF.

The chain links TRBV20-1 to TRBJ1-2, with D possibly matching TRBD1 (6 bases). The CDR3 is 15 amino acids. CDR1 and CDR2 (germline): DFQATT, SNEGSKA (reference sequence). Trimming shortened V by 3 bases and J by 5 bases, and 19 bases separated the two germline ends. In nucleotides, the CDR3 is TGCAGTGCTAGTAATTTTCAGGGGCAGGCTTATGGCTACACCTTC. This sequence encodes CSASNFQGQAYGYTF.